This T cell receptor beta chain was identified in a study of T cells in Graves' hyperthyroidism and ophthalmopathy. Regarding the study as a whole: Ophthalmopathy, which appeared later, was predicted by the model a median approximately six months before onset.

The length of the CDR3 is 15 residues. V was pared by 4 bases and J by 12 bases, with 14 bases of the junction left unmatched. CDR1 and CDR2 (germline): LGHDT, YNNKEL (reference sequence). A note on this clonotype: The antigen is unknown.

Amplified regions were TCR beta CDR3 sequences from RNA transcripts. Initially, a first-round RT-PCR of the TCR CDR3 employed the HTBI primer set. TCRdb re-called the multiplex PCR reads with MiXCR, one entry per CDR3 protein. The data hold around 340,000 distinct CDR3 sequences, with over 11% observed a single time. The genes are TRBV3-1 and TRBJ2-4; 8 bases are a match to TRBD2. This receptor was taken from a woman aged 25 to 45 with Graves' hyperthyroidism. Specimen: blood. This CDR3 reads CASSPVGTSGASQYF. CDR3 nucleotides: TGTGCCAGCAGCCCGGTTGGGACTAGTGGAGCCAGTCAGTACTTC.